Listed here is a single T cell receptor beta chain. The target antigen is unknown. These data originate in a study of Ad26.COV2.S vaccination and SARS-CoV-2 variants. On the study more broadly: Dosing was one shot or two shots 56 days apart. Study results and caveats: TCR breadth and depth estimates may have understated total T cell responses.

Treatment meaning: around 19 received Ad26.COV2.S at low or high dose, single or two shots; 5 received placebo; per-sample allocation not given. Specimen acquisition occurred on day 63 following the initial vaccine or placebo injection. An Ad26 vector expressing Wuhan-strain SARS-CoV-2 spike constituted the vaccine. Profiling relied on immunoSEQ multiplex PCR, and the TCRdb table lists in-frame clones only, not all of them. The table has 350,000 to 450,000 clones, around 89% seen once. With 7 bases clipped from V and 4 bases from J, the junction kept 9 bases outside the gene matches. The CDR3 is 16 amino acids. Germline V gives CDR1 SGHRS, CDR2 YFSETQ.

This TCR was sampled from a person aged 18-65 years who received the Ad26.COV2.S COVID-19 vaccine or a placebo. This chain connects TRBV5-1 to TRBJ2-2, with 11 bases fitting TRBD1. The sample here was peripheral blood, taken in a trial of Ad26.COV2.S vaccine versus placebo. For the CDR3, the DNA is TGCGCCAGCTATAACGGACAGGGGGCGCGCACCGGGGAGCTGTTTTTT. Residues: CASYNGQGARTGELFF.